This T cell receptor (beta chain) was captured in a study of regulatory T cells in long-lasting Graves disease. The time point: persistent/refractory GD, antithyroid drugs over 5 years with positive TRAb. PBMCs provided the RNA from which the TCR library was made. The V end was cut by 3 bases, the J end by 0 bases, with 14 bases between. The CDR3 is made up of 16 amino acids. Germline V lookup: CDR1 KGHSH, CDR2 LQKENI. iRepertoire HTBI primers and Arm-PCR of CDR3 regions built TCR beta libraries. TCRdb independently ran MiXCR on the multiplex PCR reads; one entry per CDR3 protein. The data show a few hundred thousand distinct CDR3 sequences, with about 20% seen just once and about 26% held by the top ten.

The chain employs TRBV18 and TRBJ1-1; D ambiguous. Sample: peripheral blood mononuclear cells (PBMCs), taken when the disease was refractory, from a patient treated with antithyroid drugs. The source of this sequence is a female donor with Graves disease. Here the CDR3 reads CASSPRETEMNTEAFF. The CDR3 DNA reads TGTGCCAGCTCACCGAGGGAGACCGAAATGAACACTGAAGCTTTCTTT.